These 7 T cell receptor beta chains came from one sample sequenced in a study of cytomegalovirus exposure and HLA in healthy donors. PCR primers comprised 60 Vbeta and 13 Jbeta primers. Assay used: immunoSEQ multiplex PCR; TCRdb lists only in-frame clones, some missing. The sample consists of about 150,000 clones, about 70% of them appearing once. Sequencing used PBMCs. These receptors originate from a woman aged 60-75 years in good health and CMV-seropositive.

This clone came up a few times. This sequence joins TRBV15 and TRBJ1-2; D gene uncertain. The germline V gene has CDR1 LNHNV and CDR2 YYDKDF (reference sequence). The CDR3 loop spans 14 amino acids. V lost 3 bases and J 9 bases, leaving 17 bases between the germline ends. CDR3 in DNA: TGTGCCACCAGCAGGCCCTTCGACTCGGGAAGCTACACCTTC. Translating it yields CATSRPFDSGSYTF.

This chain's CDR3 is CASSPRGGGSEQFF. CDR3 nucleotide sequence: TGTGCCAGCAGCCCAAGGGGGGGCGGTAGTGAGCAGTTCTTC. The V gene is TRBV9, the J gene TRBJ2-1; tentative D call: TRBD2 (7 bases). The germline gives CDR1 SGDLS, CDR2 YYNGEE. This CDR3 has 14 amino acids. V was pared by 4 bases and J by 9 bases, with 17 bases between.

The rearrangement links TRBV10-3 to TRBJ2-5; D may be TRBD1 (5 bases). The CDR3 is 12 residues long. The V end was cut by 10 bases, the J end by 1 base, with 10 bases between. CDR1 and CDR2 (germline): ENHRY, SYGVKD. CDR3 nucleotides: TGTGCCACCTCAGGGCGCCAAGAGACCCAGTACTTC. Translation: CATSGRQETQYF.

J is TRBJ1-1 and V is TRBV15; D remains ambiguous. The germline gives CDR1 LNHNV, CDR2 YYDKDF (reference sequence). Trimming left V 4 bases short and J 5 bases short, with 17 bases between. The CDR3 length is 15 residues. The DNA of the CDR3 is TGTGCCACCAGCACCCCCTCCCGGGGAGGGACTGAAGCTTTCTTT. Amino acids: CATSTPSRGGTEAFF.

This rearrangement joins TRBV28 to TRBJ1-2; 7 positions match TRBD1. V was clipped by 6 bases and J by 8 bases; unmatched bases: 9. Germline V gene lookup returns CDR1 MDHEN and CDR2 SYDVKM. The CDR3 totals 13 residues. The CDR3 nucleotides are TGTGCCAGCAGCTCATCAGGGGGAAGCGGCTACACCTTC. This codes for CASSSSGGSGYTF.

This clone has more than one count but fewer than ten. J is TRBJ2-5 and V is TRBV4-1, with 14 bases fitting TRBD2. The CDR3 is 18 residues long. J was trimmed by 3 bases and V by 4 bases; bases with no gene match: 10. Looked up from germline, CDR1 is MGHRA and CDR2 is YSYEKL. The CDR3 nucleotides are TGCGCCAGCAGCCTCGGGACTAGCGGGAGCGCCGTAAAAGAGACCCAGTACTTC. Its translation is CASSLGTSGSAVKETQYF.

This clone was found a few times. The chain links TRBV2 to TRBJ1-5, with D unresolved. Germline V CDR1 and CDR2: SNHLY, FYNNEI. The CDR3 runs 13 residues. Between the trimmed V and J ends, which lost 7 bases and 5 bases, there was a span of 12 bases. In DNA form, the CDR3 reads TGTGCCAGCACTGGCCTCGGGGATCAGCCCCAGCATTTT. Translating it yields CASTGLGDQPQHF.